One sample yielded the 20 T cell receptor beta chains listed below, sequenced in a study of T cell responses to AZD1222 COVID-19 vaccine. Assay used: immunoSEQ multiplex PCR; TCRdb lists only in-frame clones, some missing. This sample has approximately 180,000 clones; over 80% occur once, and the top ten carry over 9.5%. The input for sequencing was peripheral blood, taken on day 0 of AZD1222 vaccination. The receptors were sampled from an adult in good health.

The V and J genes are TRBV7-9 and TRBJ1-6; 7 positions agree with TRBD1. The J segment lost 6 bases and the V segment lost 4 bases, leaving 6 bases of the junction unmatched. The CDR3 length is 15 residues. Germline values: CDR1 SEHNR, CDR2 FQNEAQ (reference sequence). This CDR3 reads CASSSTTGSNSPLHF. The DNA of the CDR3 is TGTGCCAGCAGCTCCACGACAGGGAGTAATTCACCCCTCCACTTT.

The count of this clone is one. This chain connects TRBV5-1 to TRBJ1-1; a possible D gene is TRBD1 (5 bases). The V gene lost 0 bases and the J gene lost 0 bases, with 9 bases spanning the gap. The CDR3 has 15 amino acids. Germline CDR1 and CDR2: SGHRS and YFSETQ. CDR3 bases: TGCGCCAGCAGCTTGGATGCAGGGATGAACACTGAAGCTTTCTTT. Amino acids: CASSLDAGMNTEAFF.

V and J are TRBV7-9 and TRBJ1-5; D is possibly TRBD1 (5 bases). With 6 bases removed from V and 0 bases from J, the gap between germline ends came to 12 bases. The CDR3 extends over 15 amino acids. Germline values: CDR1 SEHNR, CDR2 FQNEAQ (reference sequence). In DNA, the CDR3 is TGTGCCAGCAGTTCTGACAGACATAGCAATCAGCCCCAGCATTTT. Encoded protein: CASSSDRHSNQPQHF.

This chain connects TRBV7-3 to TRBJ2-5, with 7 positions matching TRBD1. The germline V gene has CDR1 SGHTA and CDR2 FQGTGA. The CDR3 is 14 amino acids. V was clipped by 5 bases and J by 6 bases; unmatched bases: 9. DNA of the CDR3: TGTGCCAGCAGCCCTAGTCAGGGGGTGCAGACCCAGTACTTC. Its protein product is CASSPSQGVQTQYF.

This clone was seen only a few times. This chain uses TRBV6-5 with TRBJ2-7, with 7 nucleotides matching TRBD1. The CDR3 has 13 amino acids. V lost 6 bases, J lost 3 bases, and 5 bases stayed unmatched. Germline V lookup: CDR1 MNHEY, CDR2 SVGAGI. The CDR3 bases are TGTGCCAGCAGCCCGACAGGGTTCTACGAGCAGTACGTC. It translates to CASSPTGFYEQYV.

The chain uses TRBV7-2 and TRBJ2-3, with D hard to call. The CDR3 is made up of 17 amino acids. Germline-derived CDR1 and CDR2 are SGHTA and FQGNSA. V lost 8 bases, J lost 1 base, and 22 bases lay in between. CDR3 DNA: TGTGCCAGCTATCGCCAGTTGGGCGTGATGGGCACAGATACGCAGTATTTT. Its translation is CASYRQLGVMGTDTQYF.

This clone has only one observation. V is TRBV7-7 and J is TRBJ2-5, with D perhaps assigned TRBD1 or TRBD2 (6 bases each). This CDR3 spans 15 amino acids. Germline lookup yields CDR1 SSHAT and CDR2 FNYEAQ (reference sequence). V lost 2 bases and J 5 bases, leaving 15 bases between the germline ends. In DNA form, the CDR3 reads TGTGCCAGCAGCTTATTAGGGGGGCGGAAGGAGACCCAGTACTTC. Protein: CASSLLGGRKETQYF.

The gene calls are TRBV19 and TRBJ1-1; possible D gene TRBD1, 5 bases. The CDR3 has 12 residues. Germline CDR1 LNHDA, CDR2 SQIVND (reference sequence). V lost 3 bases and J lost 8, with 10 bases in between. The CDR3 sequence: CASSMGGLEAFF. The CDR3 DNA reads TGTGCCAGTAGTATGGGGGGACTGGAAGCTTTCTTT.

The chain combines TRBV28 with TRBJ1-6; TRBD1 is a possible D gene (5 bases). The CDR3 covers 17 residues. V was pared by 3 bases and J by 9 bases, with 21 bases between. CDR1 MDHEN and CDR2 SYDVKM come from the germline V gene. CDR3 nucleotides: TGTGCCAGCAGTTTGTTCGTTAAGGACATACGGGGTTCACCCCTCCACTTT. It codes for CASSLFVKDIRGSPLHF.

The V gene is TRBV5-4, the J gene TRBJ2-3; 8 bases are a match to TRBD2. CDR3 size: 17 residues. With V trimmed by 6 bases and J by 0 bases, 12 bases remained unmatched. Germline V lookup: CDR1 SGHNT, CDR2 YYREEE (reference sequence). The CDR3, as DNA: TGTGCCAGCACCATTCAAGGTGGCGGGGGGAGCACAGATACGCAGTATTTT. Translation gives CASTIQGGGGSTDTQYF.

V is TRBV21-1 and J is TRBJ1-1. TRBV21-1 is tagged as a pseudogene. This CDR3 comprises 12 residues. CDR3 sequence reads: CASVKLSPEAFF. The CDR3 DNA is TGTGCCAGCGTGAAATTGAGTCCTGAAGCTTTCTTT.

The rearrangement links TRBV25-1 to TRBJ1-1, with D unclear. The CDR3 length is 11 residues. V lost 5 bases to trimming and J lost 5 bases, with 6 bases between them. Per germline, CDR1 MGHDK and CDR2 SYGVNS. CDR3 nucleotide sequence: TGTGCCAGCAGTTTGGAGACTGAAGCTTTCTTT. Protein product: CASSLETEAFF.

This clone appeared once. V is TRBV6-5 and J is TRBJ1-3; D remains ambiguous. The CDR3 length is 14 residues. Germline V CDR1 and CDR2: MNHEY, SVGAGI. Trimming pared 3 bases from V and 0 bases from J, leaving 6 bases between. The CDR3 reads CASSYSSSGNTIYF. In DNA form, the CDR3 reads TGTGCCAGCAGTTATTCCAGCTCTGGAAACACCATATATTTT.

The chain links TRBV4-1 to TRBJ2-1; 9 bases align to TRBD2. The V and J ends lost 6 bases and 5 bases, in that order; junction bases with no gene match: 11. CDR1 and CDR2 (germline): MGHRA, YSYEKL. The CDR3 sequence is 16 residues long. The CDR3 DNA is TGCGCCAGCAGGGCCTCCTTTGCGGGAGGGGACAATGAGCAGTTCTTC. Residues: CASRASFAGGDNEQFF.

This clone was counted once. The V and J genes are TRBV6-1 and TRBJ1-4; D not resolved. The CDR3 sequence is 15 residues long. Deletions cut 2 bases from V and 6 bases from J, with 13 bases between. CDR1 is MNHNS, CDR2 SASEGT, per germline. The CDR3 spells CASSERLGLDEKLFF. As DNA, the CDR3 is TGTGCCAGCAGTGAAAGGTTGGGGTTAGATGAAAAACTGTTTTTT.

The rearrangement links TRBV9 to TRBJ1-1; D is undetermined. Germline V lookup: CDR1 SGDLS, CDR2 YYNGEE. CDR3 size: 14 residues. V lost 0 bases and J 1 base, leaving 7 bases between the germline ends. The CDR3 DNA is TGTGCCAGCAGCGTAGACAGAACGAACACTGAAGCTTTCTTT. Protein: CASSVDRTNTEAFF.

This CDR3 reads CASTLEGTGTTEAFF. The CDR3 DNA reads TGTGCCAGCACTCTCGAGGGAACAGGGACCACTGAAGCTTTCTTT. The chain couples TRBV28 to TRBJ1-1; D is possibly TRBD1 (6 bases). The V and J ends lost 7 bases and 4 bases respectively, with 19 bases between them. The germline CDR1 and CDR2 sequences are MDHEN and SYDVKM. This CDR3 has 15 amino acids.

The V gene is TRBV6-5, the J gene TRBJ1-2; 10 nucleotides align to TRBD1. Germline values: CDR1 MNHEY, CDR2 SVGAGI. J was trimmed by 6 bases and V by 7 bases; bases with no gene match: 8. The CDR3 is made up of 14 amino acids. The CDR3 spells CASTFRQGADGYTF. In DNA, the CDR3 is TGTGCCAGCACCTTCCGACAGGGGGCTGATGGCTACACCTTC.

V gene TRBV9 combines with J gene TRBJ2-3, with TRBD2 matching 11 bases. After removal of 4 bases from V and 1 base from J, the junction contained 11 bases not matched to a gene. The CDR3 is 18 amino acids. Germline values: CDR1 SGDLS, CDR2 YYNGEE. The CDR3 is CASSPSGTSGRGTDTQYF. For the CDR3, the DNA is TGTGCCAGCAGCCCCTCCGGGACTAGCGGCCGCGGCACAGATACGCAGTATTTT.

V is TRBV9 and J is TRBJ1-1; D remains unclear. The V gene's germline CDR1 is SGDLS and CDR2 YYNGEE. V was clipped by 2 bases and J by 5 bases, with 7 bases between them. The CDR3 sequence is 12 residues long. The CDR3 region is CASSVDGTEAFF. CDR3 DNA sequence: TGTGCCAGCAGCGTGGACGGGACTGAAGCTTTCTTT.